One TCR beta chain is described in this entry. Its antigen is not identified. The data originate from a study of shared clonotypes between healthy human individuals. Study details: The donors, two women and a few men, were aged 18 to 49.

TCRdb's copy holds only in-frame clones and misses some; the assay was immunoSEQ multiplex PCR. Here the sample spans about 2 million clones, around 96% being singletons. This CDR3 has 15 residues. The trim removed 5 bases at V and 5 bases at J, leaving 8 bases unmatched. CDR1 is LNHDA, CDR2 SQIVND, per germline (reference sequence). Regarding the study as a whole: Among donors, sharing of clonotypes was expected to be affected by sequencing depth.

Only CD45RO-negative cells positively selected for CCR7 counted as naive CD8 cells, so terminally differentiated effector memory CD45RA+ cells were excluded. This receptor was taken from a man between 18 and 35 years old in good health. Source material: naive CD8+ T cells sorted from blood. The J gene is TRBJ1-4, the V gene TRBV19, with 7 bases matching TRBD1. The CDR3 DNA reads as TGTGCCAGTAGTCCCGCCGGGACAGACAATGAAAAACTGTTTTTT. Protein sequence: CASSPAGTDNEKLFF.